This TCR beta chain was recovered during a study of T-cell reconstitution after alpha-beta-depleted transplantation in children. A few counts support this clonotype. Unique molecular identifiers were incorporated when the TCRbeta library was constructed. TCRdb re-analysed the PCR reads in MiXCR, keeping a single row per CDR3 protein. Here the sample spans about 540,000 distinct CDR3 sequences, 15% to 20% being singletons. The starting material was PBMCs from the stem cell graft donor, obtained from the stem cell graft. The sequence was collected from a human donor who donated a stem cell graft to a child with acute lymphoblastic leukemia.

The CDR3 loop reads CASGDRGSTTGELFF. CDR3 DNA sequence: TGCGCCAGCGGGGACAGGGGCTCTACCACCGGGGAGCTGTTTTTT. V gene TRBV5-1 combines with J gene TRBJ2-2, with TRBD1 identical over 10 bases. Trimming took 7 bases from V and 4 from J; bases not matched to a gene: 7. In germline, CDR1 is SGHRS, CDR2 YFSETQ. This CDR3 has 15 residues.